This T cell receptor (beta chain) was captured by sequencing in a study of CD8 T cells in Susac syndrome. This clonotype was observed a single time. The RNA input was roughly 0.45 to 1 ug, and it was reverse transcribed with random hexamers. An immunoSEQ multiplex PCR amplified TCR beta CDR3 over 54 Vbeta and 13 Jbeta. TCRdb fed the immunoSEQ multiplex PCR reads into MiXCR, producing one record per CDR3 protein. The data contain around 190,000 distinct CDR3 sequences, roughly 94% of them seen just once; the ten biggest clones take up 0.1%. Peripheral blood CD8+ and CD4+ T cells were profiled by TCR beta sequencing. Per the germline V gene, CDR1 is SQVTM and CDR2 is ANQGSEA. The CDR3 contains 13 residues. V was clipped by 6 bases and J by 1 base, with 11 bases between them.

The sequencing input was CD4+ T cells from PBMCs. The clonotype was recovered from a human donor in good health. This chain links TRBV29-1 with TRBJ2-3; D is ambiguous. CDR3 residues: CSVTQVRTDTQYF. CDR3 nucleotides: TGCAGCGTCACCCAGGTCCGCACAGATACGCAGTATTTT.